The 10 T cell receptor beta chains presented below share a single source sample, sequenced in a study of blood T cell repertoires in COVID-19. The repertoire was sequenced with immunoSEQ multiplex PCR; TCRdb's copy has only in-frame clones and lacks some. The data contain fewer than 100,000 clones, 85% to 90% of them singletons. The sequenced material came from peripheral blood. These receptors were collected from a human donor in a cohort sampled during active COVID-19.

This clone turned up a few times. The chain uses TRBV7-8 and TRBJ2-7, with D perhaps TRBD2 (6 bases). The CDR3 contains 13 residues. Germline CDR1 is SGHVS and CDR2 is FQNEAQ. Trimming pared 1 base from V and 3 bases from J, leaving 7 bases between. CDR3 DNA: TGTGCCAGCAGCTTAGAGGGAGGCTACGAGCAGTACTTC. Translated, it gives CASSLEGGYEQYF.

The V gene is TRBV28, the J gene TRBJ2-7; tentatively, D is TRBD2 (5 bases). V lost 7 bases to trimming and J lost 0 bases, with 13 bases between them. This CDR3 comprises 14 residues. Germline CDR1 reads MDHEN; CDR2 reads SYDVKM. The CDR3 DNA follows: TGTGCCAGCACCCGAACGGGGAGCTCCTACGAGCAGTACTTC. Translating it yields CASTRTGSSYEQYF.

The V and J genes are TRBV18 and TRBJ2-1; D gene ambiguous. Germline V gives CDR1 KGHSH, CDR2 LQKENI. V was clipped by 3 bases and J by 2 bases, with 11 bases between them. CDR3 length: 15 amino acids. The CDR3 sequence is CASSPGTGPYNEQFF. DNA for the CDR3: TGTGCCAGCTCACCCGGAACTGGGCCCTACAATGAGCAGTTCTTC.

The J gene is TRBJ1-6, the V gene TRBV2, with D perhaps TRBD1 (6 bases). CDR3 length: 15 residues. Between the trimmed V and J ends, which lost 2 bases and 7 bases, there was a span of 12 bases. CDR1 and CDR2 from the germline V gene are SNHLY and FYNNEI. In DNA form, the CDR3 reads TGTGCCAGCAGTGAAACCGGGGGGCGGAATTCACCCCTCCACTTT. Protein product: CASSETGGRNSPLHF.

The chain combines TRBV19 with TRBJ2-5; 8 positions agree with TRBD2. Trimming removed 7 bases from V and 4 bases from J; junction bases left unmatched: 8. The germline CDR1 and CDR2 sequences are LNHDA and SQIVND (reference sequence). The CDR3 is 14 residues long. CDR3 protein: CASTPAGVGETQYF. Written as DNA, the CDR3 is TGTGCCAGTACCCCAGCGGGAGTGGGAGAGACCCAGTACTTC.

There are a few counts of this clone. The chain recombines TRBV6-1 with TRBJ1-2, with D tentatively TRBD1 (5 bases). CDR1 MNHNS and CDR2 SASEGT come from the germline V gene. Deletions cut 2 bases from V and 3 bases from J, with 13 bases between. The CDR3 spans 15 residues. CDR3 in DNA: TGTGCCAGCAGTGAACTATCGAGGGACTACTATGGCTACACCTTC. Translation: CASSELSRDYYGYTF.

V and J are TRBV11-2 and TRBJ2-4, with 7 positions matching TRBD2. Germline V CDR1 and CDR2: SGHAT, FQNNGV. V dropped 5 bases and J dropped 0; count of bases not matched to a gene: 10. There are 17 residues in the CDR3. The CDR3 coding sequence is TGTGCCAGCAGCGCACGGATCCCGGGAGGAGCCAAAAACATTCAGTACTTC. Translated: CASSARIPGGAKNIQYF.

The CDR3 sequence: CASSAPDSWLTQYF. In DNA, the CDR3 is TGTGCCAGCAGCGCCCCGGACAGTTGGCTGACCCAGTACTTC. The chain carries TRBV27 and TRBJ2-5; D is perhaps TRBD1 (6 bases). The CDR3 extends over 14 amino acids. From germline, CDR1 is MNHEY and CDR2 SMNVEV (reference sequence). The germline V and J ends were trimmed by 6 bases and 7 bases, with 18 bases remaining between them.

This chain links TRBV19 with TRBJ2-5; no reliable D call. Trimming removed 0 bases from V and 1 base from J, with 3 bases in between. The germline V gene has CDR1 LNHDA and CDR2 SQIVND (reference sequence). CDR3 size: 13 residues. The CDR3 sequence is CASSIDSQETQYF. The CDR3 DNA reads as TGTGCCAGTAGTATAGACAGCCAAGAGACCCAGTACTTC. Complete variable domain (other parts from reference TRBV19 and TRBJ2-5): DGGITQSPKYLFRKEGQNVTLSCEQNLNHDAMYWYRQDPGQGLRLIYYSQIVNDFQKGDIAEGYSVSREKKESFPLTVTSAQKNPTAFYLCASSIDSQETQYFGPGTRLLVL.

V and J are TRBV28 and TRBJ1-1; D possibly corresponds to TRBD1 (5 bases). This CDR3 contains 15 residues. The V gene lost 6 bases and the J gene lost 1 base, with 15 bases spanning the gap. Germline values: CDR1 MDHEN, CDR2 SYDVKM. CDR3 nucleotide sequence: TGTGCCAGCAGCCCTTATGGCCAGGGGAACACTGAAGCTTTCTTT. It is translated as CASSPYGQGNTEAFF.